This note documents a single TCR beta chain sequence. Its specificity is not known. This entry comes from a study of siplizumab effects on memory and regulatory T cells. The study's findings and limits: Among alloreactive clones, only a minor fraction mapped to unstimulated subsets. Alloreactive sequences whose origin lay in unstimulated CD4+ memory cells were significantly reduced by siplizumab. Apparently key alloresponse contributors, naive T cells also seemed more diverse than memory cells. The authors could not assign a naive or memory phenotype to roughly 75-97% of proliferating CD4+ or CD8+ clones.

Germline V lookup: CDR1 SNHLY, CDR2 FYNNEI. CDR3 length: 11 amino acids. Trimming took 7 bases from V and 5 from J, leaving 8 bases between them. TCRdb's table, derived via immunoSEQ multiplex PCR, lists solely in-frame clones and lacks some. This table holds around 94,000 clones, about 90% found once. The chain uses TRBV2 and TRBJ2-5; no definite D call. This receptor was identified in a human donor in good health. The sequenced sample consisted of CD4+ T cells sorted from blood. The CDR3 loop reads CASINFETQYF. CDR3 coding DNA: TGTGCCAGCATTAATTTCGAGACCCAGTACTTC.